The TCR beta chain described here comes from a study of cytomegalovirus exposure and HLA in healthy donors. General study findings and limits: Segments of the TCR beta V type were, in most cases, productive about 87% or about 30% of the time in an earlier analysis. TCR beta sequences reportedly predicted the HLA-A and HLA-B alleles of most subjects accurately. When analyzed later, a missense DCLRE1C variant was found to be linked to TCR beta V- and J-gene trimming.

In regard to this clone: Its antigen remains unidentified.

The CDR3 consists of 19 residues. The V gene's germline CDR1 is SGHRS and CDR2 YFSETQ. With V trimmed by 0 bases and J by 3 bases, 10 bases remained unmatched. The PCR ran on 60 Vbeta and 13 Jbeta primers. Method: immunoSEQ multiplex PCR; TCRdb's copy keeps in-frame clones and lacks some. Of some 130,000 clones listed, 70% to 85% were seen once; the top ten hold roughly 3.9%. The rearrangement joins TRBV5-1 to TRBJ2-2, with 11 nucleotides matching TRBD2. The sequenced sample was PBMCs. The TCR originated in a male donor in good health and CMV-seropositive. The chain's CDR3 is CASSLAVLAGVSDTGELFF. CDR3 DNA: TGCGCCAGCAGCTTGGCCGTACTAGCGGGAGTGTCAGACACCGGGGAGCTGTTTTTT.